The rows below give T cell receptor beta chains drawn from one sample of a study of cytomegalovirus exposure and HLA in healthy donors. Method: immunoSEQ multiplex PCR; TCRdb's copy keeps in-frame clones and lacks some. Its listing shows around 140,000 clones. Sequenced: PBMCs. Receptors were obtained from a young woman in good health and CMV-seronegative. The CDR3 runs from the conserved cysteine through the conserved F or W. D genes are given only for firm matches.

TRBV6-5	.	TRBJ1-3	CASSYRVSGNTIYF
TRBV5-1	TRBD2	TRBJ2-3	CASSPLAGDTQYF
TRBV4-1	TRBD2	TRBJ2-1	CASSQVTPGLEVKQFF
TRBV5-1	TRBD1	TRBJ2-1	CASSPGTGIYQFF
TRBV30	TRBD2	TRBJ2-1	CAWSAVRTSGRYNEQFF
TRBV7-2	.	TRBJ2-7	CASRFDEEVGYEQYF
TRBV9	TRBD1	TRBJ2-1	CASSETGSSYNEQFF
TRBV7-8	.	TRBJ1-3	CASSLGAGHSGNTIYF
TRBV5-8	.	TRBJ2-7	CASSQNSYEQYF
TRBV5-6	.	TRBJ1-1	CASSLGENTEAFF
TRBV30	.	TRBJ2-2	CAWVTGETGELFF
TRBV6-1	.	TRBJ2-3	CASSEALYRARTDTQYF
TRBV6-5	.	TRBJ2-5	CASSYSQAEETQYF
TRBV6-6	TRBD1	TRBJ2-1	CASRPPGQIYNEQFF
TRBV7-3	.	TRBJ1-1	CASSPSGPLDAEAFF